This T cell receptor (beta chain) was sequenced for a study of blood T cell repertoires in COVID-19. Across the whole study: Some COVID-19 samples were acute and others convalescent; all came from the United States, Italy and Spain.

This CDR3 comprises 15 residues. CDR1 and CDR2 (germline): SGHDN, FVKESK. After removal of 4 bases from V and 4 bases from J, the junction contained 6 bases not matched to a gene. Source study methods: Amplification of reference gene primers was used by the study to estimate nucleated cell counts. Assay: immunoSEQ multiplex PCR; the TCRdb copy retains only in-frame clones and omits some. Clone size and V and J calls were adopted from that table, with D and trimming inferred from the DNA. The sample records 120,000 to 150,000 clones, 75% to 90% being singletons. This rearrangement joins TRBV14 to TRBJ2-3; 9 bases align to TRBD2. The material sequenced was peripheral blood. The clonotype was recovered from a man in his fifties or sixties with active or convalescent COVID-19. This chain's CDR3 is CASSRDSGSSDTQYF. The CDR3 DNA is TGTGCCAGCAGCCGGGATAGCGGGAGCTCAGATACGCAGTATTTT.